Shown below are 31 T cell receptor beta chains from a single sample sequenced in a study of T-cell memory formation after mild COVID-19 (dated by TCRdb to about 2021). Libraries were built with 5' RACE. Sequenced using an Illumina NovaSeq 6000. The public reads were run again by TCRdb, first through fastp at Q25 and then through MiXCR, and only productive beta chains were kept. For every CDR3 protein sequence, its rows merge into one entry that carries the most common genes and DNA. Across this sample there are roughly 500,000 distinct CDR3 sequences, with roughly 20% seen only once. Clones ranked in the top ten supply around 13% of the sample. The specimen was PBMCs or a T cell subset sorted from them (not recorded which). All receptors come from an adult woman who had mild COVID-19 (a few samples of this study predate the infection). The sample titles of this study are shuffled in the database, so cell type and time point are left out; the donor was told from shared clones.

The chain combines TRBV12-3 or TRBV12-4 with TRBJ2-7; the match to TRBD2 covers 8 bases. The CDR3 covers 17 residues. V trimming: 6 bases; J trimming: 3 bases; junction bases outside the gene matches: 16. CDR3 loop: CASSPPGGAIFVYEQYF. DNA for the CDR3: TGTGCCAGCAGCCCTCCGGGGGGGGCGATTTTTGTCTACGAGCAGTACTTC.

V usage is TRBV7-9 and J usage is TRBJ2-3, with D possibly matching TRBD2 (6 bases). Trimming removed 0 bases at V and 6 bases at J, with 13 bases between. Germline V gives CDR1 SEHNR, CDR2 FQNEAQ (reference sequence). The CDR3 covers 15 residues. Here the CDR3 reads CASSLAGLAMDTQYF. The CDR3 DNA is TGTGCCAGCAGCTTAGCGGGACTCGCGATGGATACGCAGTATTTT.

This clonotype was seen at least ten times. The chain joins TRBV7-3 to TRBJ2-3, with 12 bases that match TRBD2. The CDR3 is made up of 15 amino acids. The germline V gene encodes CDR1 SGHTA and CDR2 FQGTGA. With V trimmed by 7 bases and J by 5 bases, 7 bases remained unmatched. CDR3 loop: CASTLAGGPEDTQYF. The DNA for the CDR3 is TGTGCCAGCACCCTAGCGGGGGGGCCAGAAGATACGCAGTATTTT.

This chain connects TRBV7-3 to TRBJ2-3, with 14 bases identical to TRBD2. CDR1 and CDR2 from the germline V gene are SGHTA and FQGTGA. J was trimmed by 6 bases and V by 4 bases; bases with no gene match: 6. The CDR3 has 16 residues. This CDR3 reads CASSSSTSGRADTQYF. CDR3 DNA: TGTGCCAGCAGCTCGTCGACTAGCGGGAGGGCCGATACGCAGTATTTT.

The gene calls are TRBV3-1 and TRBJ1-1, with D maybe TRBD1 (5 bases). The CDR3 totals 14 residues. Deletions cut 4 bases from V and 2 bases from J, with 11 bases between. Germline CDR1 is LGHDT and CDR2 is YNNKEL (reference sequence). This CDR3 reads CASSLREINTEAFF. CDR3 sequence (DNA): TGTGCCAGCAGCCTCAGGGAAATAAACACTGAAGCTTTCTTT.

In its sample, this clonotype was seen a few times. This sequence joins TRBV4-3 and TRBJ2-7; TRBD1 matches at 9 bases. Germline V lookup: CDR1 LGHNA, CDR2 YSLEER. The trim removed 0 bases at V and 4 bases at J, leaving 4 bases unmatched. CDR3 length: 15 residues. The CDR3 DNA is TGCGCCAGCAGCCAAGATATACAGGGGGCTTACGAGCAGTACTTC. It is translated as CASSQDIQGAYEQYF.

The table lists this clonotype with a few counts. V gene TRBV6-1 combines with J gene TRBJ1-5, with D perhaps matching TRBD1 (5 bases). V lost 3 bases and J 4 bases, leaving 7 bases between the germline ends. The CDR3 runs 13 residues. CDR1 is MNHNS, CDR2 SASEGT, per germline. CDR3 in amino acids: CASSDPGNQPQHF. CDR3 bases: TGTGCCAGCAGTGACCCAGGGAATCAGCCCCAGCATTTT.

J is TRBJ1-2 and V is TRBV19; D gene ambiguous. V lost 7 bases to trimming and J lost 7 bases, with 19 bases between them. This CDR3 has 14 residues. Germline CDR1 reads LNHDA; CDR2 reads SQIVND (reference sequence). CDR3 sequence: CASTPPGFRGGYTF. The CDR3 region has the DNA TGTGCCAGTACCCCTCCGGGGTTCCGGGGTGGCTACACCTTC. Full variable domain (missing parts from reference TRBV19 and TRBJ1-2): DGGITQSPKYLFRKEGQNVTLSCEQNLNHDAMYWYRQDPGQGLRLIYYSQIVNDFQKGDIAEGYSVSREKKESFPLTVTSAQKNPTAFYLCASTPPGFRGGYTFGSGTRLTVV.

CDR3 loop: CASSGLSTDTQYF. The CDR3 coding sequence is TGTGCCAGCTCCGGACTCAGCACAGATACGCAGTATTTT. The rearrangement joins TRBV5-5 to TRBJ2-3; weak D call: TRBD2 (5 bases). This CDR3 has 13 residues. Per germline, CDR1 SGHKS and CDR2 YYEKEE (reference sequence). The V end was cut by 7 bases, the J end by 0 bases, with 9 bases between.

CDR3 sequence (DNA): TGTGCCAGCAGCCCGTCTCAAGGCCCGTACAATGAGCAGTTCTTC. This codes for CASSPSQGPYNEQFF. The chain carries TRBV7-8 and TRBJ2-1; D unresolved. The germline V gene has CDR1 SGHVS and CDR2 FQNEAQ. This CDR3 has 15 residues. V dropped 5 bases and J dropped 4 bases, with 15 bases sitting between them.

This clonotype was observed a handful of times. The chain uses TRBV7-9 and TRBJ2-7; tentatively, D is TRBD1 (5 bases). The CDR3 is 12 amino acids. CDR1 SEHNR and CDR2 FQNEAQ come from the germline V gene (reference sequence). Trimming pared 9 bases from V and 1 base from J, leaving 10 bases between. The CDR3 DNA reads as TGTGCCAGTGAGACAGAGTCCTACGAGCAGTACTTC. The encoded protein is CASETESYEQYF. The variable domain in full, with the rest retrieved from reference TRBV7-9 and TRBJ2-7, is DTGVSQNPRHKITKRGQNVTFRCDPISEHNRLYWYRQTLGQGPEFLTYFQNEAQLEKSRLLSDRFSAERPKGSFSTLEIQRTEQGDSAMYLCASETESYEQYFGPGTRLTVT.

The chain links TRBV3-1 to TRBJ1-1, with D possibly TRBD1 on 6 matching bases. Germline CDR1 reads LGHDT; CDR2 reads YNNKEL (reference sequence). CDR3 size: 16 residues. Trimming removed 4 bases from V and 2 bases from J, with 17 bases in between. CDR3 DNA: TGTGCCAGCAGCCCCCACCTCGGGACATCCAACACTGAAGCTTTCTTT. This encodes CASSPHLGTSNTEAFF.

This clonotype has a count of ten or more. The J gene is TRBJ2-3, the V gene TRBV5-1; D gene unclear. CDR3 length: 13 residues. CDR1 is SGHRS, CDR2 YFSETQ, per germline. Trimming removed 4 bases at V and 1 base at J, with 7 bases between. CDR3 residues: CASSPDGTDTQYF. The DNA of the CDR3 is TGCGCCAGCAGCCCAGACGGCACAGATACGCAGTATTTT.

The rearrangement links TRBV7-8 to TRBJ1-1, with TRBD1 as a possible D gene (6 bases). The CDR3 extends over 15 amino acids. In germline, CDR1 is SGHVS, CDR2 FQNEAQ. Trimming cost V 2 bases and J 3 bases, with 13 bases left between them. Written as DNA, the CDR3 is TGTGCCAGCAGCTTATCGGGCAGGGGTGACACTGAAGCTTTCTTT. Amino acids: CASSLSGRGDTEAFF.

The gene calls are TRBV9 and TRBJ2-7, with TRBD2 identical over 8 bases. The CDR3 consists of 15 residues. Trimming cost V 0 bases and J 6 bases; bases outside gene matches: 8. The V gene's germline CDR1 is SGDLS and CDR2 YYNGEE. CDR3 residues: CASSVGSGEPLEQYF. The CDR3 bases are TGTGCCAGCAGCGTAGGTAGCGGGGAACCCCTCGAGCAGTACTTC.

The chain carries TRBV15 and TRBJ1-5; TRBD1 agrees at 8 bases. The CDR3 loop spans 18 amino acids. Germline lookup yields CDR1 LNHNV and CDR2 YYDKDF (reference sequence). V dropped 5 bases and J dropped 5; count of bases not matched to a gene: 17. The CDR3 sequence: CATSGGQGGPGLDQPQHF. The CDR3 DNA sequence: TGTGCCACCAGCGGCGGACAGGGAGGCCCTGGTCTGGATCAGCCCCAGCATTTT.

This clonotype came up a few times. V is TRBV2 and J is TRBJ2-7, with 8 bases matching TRBD2. Trimming took 5 bases from V and 6 from J; bases not matched to a gene: 9. CDR3 length equals 14 residues. Germline-derived CDR1 and CDR2 are SNHLY and FYNNEI. The CDR3 nucleotides are TGTGCCAGCAGTATAGGACGGCGGGAGGTCGAGCAGTACTTC. It specifies CASSIGRREVEQYF.

This clonotype was counted only a few times. The V and J genes are TRBV12-3 or TRBV12-4 and TRBJ2-7, with D possibly being TRBD2 (6 bases). V gave up 6 bases and J gave up 3 bases, with 18 bases separating them. This CDR3 is 15 amino acids long. CDR3 coding DNA: TGTGCCAGCAGCTTCACTAGCCTTCTACACTACGAGCAGTACTTC. Protein: CASSFTSLLHYEQYF.

This clonotype came up a few times. This chain uses TRBV18 with TRBJ1-1; 10 nucleotides line up with TRBD1. The CDR3 spans 16 residues. The germline CDR1 and CDR2 sequences are KGHSH and LQKENI. The V and J ends lost 1 base and 4 bases, in that order; junction bases with no gene match: 6. The CDR3 sequence is CASSPLDRGLVTEAFF. The CDR3 bases are TGTGCCAGCTCACCACTCGACAGGGGGCTGGTCACTGAAGCTTTCTTT.

This clonotype was detected a few times. The chain couples TRBV25-1 to TRBJ2-7, with 9 nucleotides matching TRBD1. Unmatched junction bases numbered 8, after V lost 1 base and J lost 4 bases. The CDR3 consists of 16 residues. From germline, CDR1 is MGHDK and CDR2 SYGVNS. CDR3 DNA: TGTGCCAGCAGTGAATCCACAGGGGGCGCGGGGTACGAGCAGTACTTC. Its translation is CASSESTGGAGYEQYF.

This clonotype appeared a few times. This rearrangement joins TRBV4-2 to TRBJ2-4; D is possibly TRBD1 or TRBD2 (5 bases each). Germline V gene sequence: CDR1 LGHNA, CDR2 YNFKEQ. Trimming took off 7 bases at V and 2 bases at J, with 18 bases between the two ends. CDR3 size: 16 residues. CDR3 loop: CASNVRDALTKNIQYF. CDR3 nucleotides: TGTGCCAGCAATGTCCGGGACGCCCTAACCAAAAACATTCAGTACTTC.

This clonotype was picked up a small number of times. The rearrangement links TRBV19 to TRBJ2-3; D may correspond to TRBD1 or TRBD2 (6 bases each). The CDR3 extends over 16 amino acids. Trimming took 3 bases from V and 4 from J, leaving 17 bases between them. Germline V gives CDR1 LNHDA, CDR2 SQIVND (reference sequence). CDR3: CASSIPGGPGADTQYF. The CDR3 DNA reads TGTGCCAGTAGTATTCCCGGGGGCCCCGGCGCAGATACGCAGTATTTT.

This chain uses TRBV30 with TRBJ2-7; the D is unclear. CDR1 and CDR2 (germline): GTSNPN, SVGIG (reference sequence). The V end was cut by 3 bases, the J end by 2 bases, with 11 bases between. The CDR3 spans 13 residues. CDR3 region: CAWSGALAYEQYF. The CDR3 region has the DNA TGTGCCTGGAGCGGAGCGTTGGCCTACGAGCAGTACTTC.

This clonotype was picked up a small number of times. The chain recombines TRBV15 with TRBJ2-7; 7 nucleotides line up with TRBD1. CDR1 is LNHNV, CDR2 YYDKDF, per germline (reference sequence). V dropped 5 bases and J dropped 5; count of bases not matched to a gene: 9. CDR3 length equals 14 residues. As DNA, the CDR3 is TGTGCCACCAGCTTATTCCGGGACAGCCACGAGCAGTACTTC. Its protein product is CATSLFRDSHEQYF.

The chain carries TRBV20-1 and TRBJ1-2; D perhaps matches TRBD1 (6 bases). The CDR3 is 13 amino acids. Germline loops: CDR1 DFQATT, CDR2 SNEGSKA (reference sequence). The germline V and J ends were trimmed by 0 bases and 4 bases, with 9 bases remaining between them. CDR3 sequence (DNA): TGCAGTGCTAGAGAGGGGGCTACCTATGGCTACACCTTC. As protein: CSAREGATYGYTF.

This clonotype was seen a few times. The chain carries TRBV7-9 and TRBJ2-2; D remains ambiguous. The V and J ends lost 0 bases and 8 bases respectively, with 16 bases between them. CDR3 size: 16 residues. Germline V lookup: CDR1 SEHNR, CDR2 FQNEAQ (reference sequence). Here the CDR3 DNA reads TGTGCCAGCAGCTTAGCAGCGTCGGCCCCATTTGGGGAGCTGTTTTTT. This encodes CASSLAASAPFGELFF. Based on the CDR3 plus reference TRBV7-9 and TRBJ2-2, the full variable domain is DTGVSQNPRHKITKRGQNVTFRCDPISEHNRLYWYRQTLGQGPEFLTYFQNEAQLEKSRLLSDRFSAERPKGSFSTLEIQRTEQGDSAMYLCASSLAASAPFGELFFGEGSRLTVL.

The chain carries TRBV7-8 and TRBJ2-2; 7 bases fit TRBD1. This CDR3 region has 15 residues. Unmatched junction bases numbered 8, after V lost 6 bases and J lost 4 bases. Germline V gives CDR1 SGHVS, CDR2 FQNEAQ. The CDR3 coding sequence is TGTGCCAGCAGACTAGGGGGCTGGAGCACCGGGGAGCTGTTTTTT. Translation gives CASRLGGWSTGELFF.

This clonotype has a handful of counts. The V and J genes are TRBV10-3 and TRBJ2-1; 11 positions match TRBD1. The V and J ends lost 4 bases and 6 bases, in that order; junction bases with no gene match: 5. The germline V gene encodes CDR1 ENHRY and CDR2 SYGVKD. This CDR3 is built from 15 residues. The CDR3 sequence: CAISVGQGASNEQFF. CDR3 nucleotide sequence: TGTGCCATCAGTGTAGGACAGGGGGCTAGCAATGAGCAGTTCTTC.

This clonotype was counted only a few times. The rearrangement joins TRBV27 to TRBJ2-3, with D tentatively TRBD1 (6 bases). The CDR3 extends over 15 amino acids. Per the germline V gene, CDR1 is MNHEY and CDR2 is SMNVEV (reference sequence). The V end was cut by 3 bases, the J end by 4 bases, with 14 bases between. The CDR3 region has the DNA TGTGCCAGCAGTTTGGGGGCAGGGGCCCCAGATACGCAGTATTTT. This gives the protein CASSLGAGAPDTQYF.

The genes are TRBV7-2 and TRBJ1-6; D remains unclear. Germline assignment: CDR1 SGHTA and CDR2 FQGNSA. V gave up 4 bases and J gave up 14 bases, with 18 bases separating them. The length of the CDR3 is 14 residues. This CDR3 is CASSSWVETVTLHF. Here the CDR3 DNA reads TGTGCCAGCAGCTCATGGGTTGAAACGGTTACCCTCCACTTT.

The genes are TRBV24-1 and TRBJ2-7; D is ambiguous. Trimming pared 5 bases from V and 2 bases from J, leaving 9 bases between. This CDR3 has 13 amino acids. Per germline, CDR1 KGHDR and CDR2 SFDVKD. The CDR3 DNA reads TGTGCCACCAGTGGCGGAGCCACCTACGAGCAGTACTTC. This codes for CATSGGATYEQYF.